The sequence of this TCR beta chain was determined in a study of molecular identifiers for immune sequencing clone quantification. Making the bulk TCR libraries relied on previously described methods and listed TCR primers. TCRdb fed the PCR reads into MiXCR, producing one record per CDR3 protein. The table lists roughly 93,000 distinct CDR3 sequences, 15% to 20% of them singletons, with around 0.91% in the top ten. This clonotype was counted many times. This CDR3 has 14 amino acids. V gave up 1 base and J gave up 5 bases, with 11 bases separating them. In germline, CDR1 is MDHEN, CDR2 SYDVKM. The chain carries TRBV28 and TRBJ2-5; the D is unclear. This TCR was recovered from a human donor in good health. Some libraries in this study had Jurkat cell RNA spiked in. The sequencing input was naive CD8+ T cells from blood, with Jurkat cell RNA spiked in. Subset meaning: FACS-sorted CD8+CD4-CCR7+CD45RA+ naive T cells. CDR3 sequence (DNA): TGTGCCAGCAGTTTATCCCAAGCATTCGAGACCCAGTACTTC. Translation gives CASSLSQAFETQYF.